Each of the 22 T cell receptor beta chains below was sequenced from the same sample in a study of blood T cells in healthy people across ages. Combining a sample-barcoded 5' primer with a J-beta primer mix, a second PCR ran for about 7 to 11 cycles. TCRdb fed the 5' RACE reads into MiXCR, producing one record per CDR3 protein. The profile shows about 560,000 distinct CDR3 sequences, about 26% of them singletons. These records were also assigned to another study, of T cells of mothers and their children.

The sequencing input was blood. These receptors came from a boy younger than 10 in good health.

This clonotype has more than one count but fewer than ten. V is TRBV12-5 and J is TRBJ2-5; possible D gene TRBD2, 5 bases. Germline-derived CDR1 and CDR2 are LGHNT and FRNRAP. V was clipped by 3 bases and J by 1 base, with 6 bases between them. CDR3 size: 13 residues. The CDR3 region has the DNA TGTGCTAGTGGTTTTGGGAGCCAAGAGACCCAGTACTTC. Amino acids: CASGFGSQETQYF. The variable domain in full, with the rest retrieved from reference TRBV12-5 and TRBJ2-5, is DARVTQTPRHKVTEMGQEVTMRCQPILGHNTVFWYRQTMMQGLELLAYFRNRAPLDDSGMPKDRFSAEMPDATLATLKIQPSEPRDSAVYFCASGFGSQETQYFGPGTRLLVL.

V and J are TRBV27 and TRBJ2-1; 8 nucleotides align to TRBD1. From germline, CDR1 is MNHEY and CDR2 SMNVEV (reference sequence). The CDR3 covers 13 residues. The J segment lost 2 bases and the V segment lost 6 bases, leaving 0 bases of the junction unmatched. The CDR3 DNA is TGTGCCAGCAGACAGGGGGCCTACAATGAGCAGTTCTTC. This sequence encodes CASRQGAYNEQFF.

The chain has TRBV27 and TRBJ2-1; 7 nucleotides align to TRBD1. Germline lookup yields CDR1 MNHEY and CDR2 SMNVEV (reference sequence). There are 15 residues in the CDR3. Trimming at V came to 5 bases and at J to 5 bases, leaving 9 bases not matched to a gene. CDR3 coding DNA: TGTGCCAGCAGTCCGTTGGACAGGATTAACAATGAGCAGTTCTTC. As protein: CASSPLDRINNEQFF.

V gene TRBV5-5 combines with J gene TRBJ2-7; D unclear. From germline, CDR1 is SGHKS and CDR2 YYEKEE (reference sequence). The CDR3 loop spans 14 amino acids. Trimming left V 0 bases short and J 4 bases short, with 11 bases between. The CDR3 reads CASSLGIVGYEQYF. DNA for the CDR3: TGTGCCAGCAGCTTGGGGATTGTGGGATACGAGCAGTACTTC.

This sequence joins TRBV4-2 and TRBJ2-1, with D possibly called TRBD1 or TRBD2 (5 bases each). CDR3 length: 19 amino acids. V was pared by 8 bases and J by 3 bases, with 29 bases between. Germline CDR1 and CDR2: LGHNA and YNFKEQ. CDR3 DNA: TGTGCCAGCCTACGCTTTCTTCGGTCCGAGGGGCAAGGCTACAATGAGCAGTTCTTC. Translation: CASLRFLRSEGQGYNEQFF.

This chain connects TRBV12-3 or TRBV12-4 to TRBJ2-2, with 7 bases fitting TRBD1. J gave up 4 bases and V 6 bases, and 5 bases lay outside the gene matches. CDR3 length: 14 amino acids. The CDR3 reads CASRPGTATGELFF. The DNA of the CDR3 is TGTGCCAGCAGACCGGGGACAGCCACCGGGGAGCTGTTTTTT.

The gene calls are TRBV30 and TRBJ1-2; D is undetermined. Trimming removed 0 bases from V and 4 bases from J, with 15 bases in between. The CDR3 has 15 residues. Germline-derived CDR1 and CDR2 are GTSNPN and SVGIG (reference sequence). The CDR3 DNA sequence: TGTGCCTGGAGTGTAGATCTCACACTCATCTATGGCTACACCTTC. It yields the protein CAWSVDLTLIYGYTF.

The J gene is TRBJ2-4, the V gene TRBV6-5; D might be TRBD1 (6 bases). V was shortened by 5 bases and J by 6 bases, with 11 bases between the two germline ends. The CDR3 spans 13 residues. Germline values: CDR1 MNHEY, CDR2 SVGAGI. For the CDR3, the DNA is TGTGCCAGCAGTCGGACAGAGAGAAACATTCAGTACTTC. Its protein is CASSRTERNIQYF.

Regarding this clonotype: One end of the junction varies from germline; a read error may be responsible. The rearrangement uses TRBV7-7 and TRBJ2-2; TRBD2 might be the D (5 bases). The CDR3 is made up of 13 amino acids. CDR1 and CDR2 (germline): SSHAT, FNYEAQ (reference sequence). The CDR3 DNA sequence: TGTGCTAGCAGCCCATCGGGGAACTGGGAGCTGTTTTTT. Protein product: CASSPSGNWELFF. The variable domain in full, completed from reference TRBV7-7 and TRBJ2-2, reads GAGVSQSPRYKVTKRGQDVTLRCDPISSHATLYWYQQALGQGPEFLTYFNYEAQPDKSGLPSDRFSAERPEGSISTLTIQRTEQRDSAMYRCASSPSGNWELFFGEGSRLTVL.

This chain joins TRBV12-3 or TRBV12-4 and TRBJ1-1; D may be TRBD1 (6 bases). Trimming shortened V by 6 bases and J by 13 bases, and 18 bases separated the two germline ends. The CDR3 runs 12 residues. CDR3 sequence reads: CASSLGQTKVFF. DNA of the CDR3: TGTGCCAGCAGCCTCGGACAGACGAAGGTTTTCTTT.

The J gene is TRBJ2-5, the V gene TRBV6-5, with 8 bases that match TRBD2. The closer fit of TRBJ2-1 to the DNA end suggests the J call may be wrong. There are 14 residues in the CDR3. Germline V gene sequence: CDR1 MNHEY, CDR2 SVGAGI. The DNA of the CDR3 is TGTGCCCTCGGAAAGCGGGAGTGGGACAATGAGCAGTTCTTC. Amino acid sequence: CALGKREWDNEQFF.

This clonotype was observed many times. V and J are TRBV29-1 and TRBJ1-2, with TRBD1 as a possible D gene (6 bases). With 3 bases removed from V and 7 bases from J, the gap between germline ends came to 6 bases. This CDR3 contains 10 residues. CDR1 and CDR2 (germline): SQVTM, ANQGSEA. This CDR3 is CSVDRGGYTF. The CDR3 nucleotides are TGCAGCGTTGACAGGGGTGGCTACACCTTC.

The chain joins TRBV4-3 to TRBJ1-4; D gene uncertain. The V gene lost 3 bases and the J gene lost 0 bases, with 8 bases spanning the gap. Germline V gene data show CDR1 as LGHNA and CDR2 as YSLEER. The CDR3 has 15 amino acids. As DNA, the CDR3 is TGCGCCAGCAGCCAGAGCGTTGCAACTAATGAAAAACTGTTTTTT. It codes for CASSQSVATNEKLFF.

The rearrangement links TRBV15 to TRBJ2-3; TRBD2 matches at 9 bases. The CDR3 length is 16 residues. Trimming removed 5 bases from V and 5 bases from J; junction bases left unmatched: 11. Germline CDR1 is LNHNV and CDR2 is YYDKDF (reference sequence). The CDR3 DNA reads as TGTGCCACCAGCCGCCCGACTAGCGGTATCCGAGATACGCAGTATTTT. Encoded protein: CATSRPTSGIRDTQYF.

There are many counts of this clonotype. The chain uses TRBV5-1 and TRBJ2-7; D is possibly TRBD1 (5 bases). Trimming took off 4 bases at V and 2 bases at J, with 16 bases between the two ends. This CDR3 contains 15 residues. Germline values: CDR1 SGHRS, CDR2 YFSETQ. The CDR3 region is CASSINQGLAYEQYF. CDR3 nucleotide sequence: TGCGCCAGCAGCATAAACCAGGGTTTAGCCTACGAGCAGTACTTC.

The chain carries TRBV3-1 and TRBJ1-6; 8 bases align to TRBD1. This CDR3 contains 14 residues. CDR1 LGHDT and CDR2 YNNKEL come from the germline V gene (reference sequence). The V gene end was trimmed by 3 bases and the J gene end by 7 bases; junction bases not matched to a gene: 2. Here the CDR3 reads CASSHRTGNSPLHF. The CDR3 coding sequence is TGTGCCAGCAGCCACCGGACAGGGAATTCACCCCTCCACTTT.

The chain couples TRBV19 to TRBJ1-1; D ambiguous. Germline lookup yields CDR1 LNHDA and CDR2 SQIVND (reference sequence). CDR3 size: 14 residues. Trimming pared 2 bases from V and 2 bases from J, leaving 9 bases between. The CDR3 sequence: CASSIRRTNTEAFF. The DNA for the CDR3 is TGTGCCAGTAGTATAAGGCGGACTAACACTGAAGCTTTCTTT.

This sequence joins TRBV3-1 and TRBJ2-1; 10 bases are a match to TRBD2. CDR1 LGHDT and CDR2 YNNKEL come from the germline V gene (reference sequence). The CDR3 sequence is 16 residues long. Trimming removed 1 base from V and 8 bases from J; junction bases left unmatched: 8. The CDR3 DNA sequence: TGTGCCAGCAGCCAAGGAGGGCTAGCGGGAGAGGATGAGCAGTTCTTC. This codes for CASSQGGLAGEDEQFF.

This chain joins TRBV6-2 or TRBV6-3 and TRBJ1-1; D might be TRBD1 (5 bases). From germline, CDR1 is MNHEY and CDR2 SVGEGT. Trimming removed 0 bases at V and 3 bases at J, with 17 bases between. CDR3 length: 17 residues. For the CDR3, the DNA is TGTGCCAGCAGTTACTCCACGACGGGGGTCGGGGACACTGAAGCTTTCTTT. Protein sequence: CASSYSTTGVGDTEAFF.

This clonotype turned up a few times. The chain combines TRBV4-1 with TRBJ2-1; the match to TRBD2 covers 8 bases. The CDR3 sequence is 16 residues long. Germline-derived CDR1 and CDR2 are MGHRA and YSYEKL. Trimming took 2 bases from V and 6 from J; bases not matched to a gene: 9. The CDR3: CASSQRVTGGPNEQFF. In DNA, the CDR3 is TGCGCCAGCAGCCAAAGAGTAACGGGAGGGCCCAATGAGCAGTTCTTC.

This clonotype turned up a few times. CDR3 sequence reads: CSVQKQGAHTEAFF. The CDR3 DNA is TGCAGCGTTCAAAAACAGGGGGCGCACACTGAAGCTTTCTTT. The V call is TRBV29-1, the J call TRBJ1-1, with 9 bases matching TRBD1. Germline V lookup: CDR1 SQVTM, CDR2 ANQGSEA. V trimming: 5 bases; J trimming: 3 bases; junction bases outside the gene matches: 7. CDR3 length: 14 amino acids.

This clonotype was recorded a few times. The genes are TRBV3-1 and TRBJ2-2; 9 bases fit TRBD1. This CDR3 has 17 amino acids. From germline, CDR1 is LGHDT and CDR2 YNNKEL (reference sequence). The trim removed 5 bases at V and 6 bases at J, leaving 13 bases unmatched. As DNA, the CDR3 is TGTGCCAGCAGCAAAATAGGAGGGACAGGGCTCGCCGGGGAGCTGTTTTTT. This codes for CASSKIGGTGLAGELFF.